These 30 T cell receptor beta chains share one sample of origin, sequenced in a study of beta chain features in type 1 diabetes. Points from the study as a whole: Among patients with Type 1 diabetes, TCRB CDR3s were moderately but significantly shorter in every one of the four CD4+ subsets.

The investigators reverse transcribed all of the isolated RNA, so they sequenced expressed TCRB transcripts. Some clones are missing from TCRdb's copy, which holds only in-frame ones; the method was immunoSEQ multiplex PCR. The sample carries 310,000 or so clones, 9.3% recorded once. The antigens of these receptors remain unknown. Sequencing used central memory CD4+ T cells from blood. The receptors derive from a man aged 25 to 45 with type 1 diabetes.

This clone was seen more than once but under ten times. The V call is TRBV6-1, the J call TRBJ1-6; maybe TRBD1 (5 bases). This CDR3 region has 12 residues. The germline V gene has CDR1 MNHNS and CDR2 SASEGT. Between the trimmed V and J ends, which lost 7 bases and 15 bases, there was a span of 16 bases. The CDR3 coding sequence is TGTGCCAGCATTACCTGGGGGACGGGCCTCCACTTT. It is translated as CASITWGTGLHF.

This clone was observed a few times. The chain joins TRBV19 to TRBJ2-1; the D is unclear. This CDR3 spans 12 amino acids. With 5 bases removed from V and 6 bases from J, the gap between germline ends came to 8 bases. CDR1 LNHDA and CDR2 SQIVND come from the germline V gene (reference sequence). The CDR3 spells CASSVLVNEQFF. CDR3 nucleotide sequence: TGTGCCAGTAGTGTACTCGTCAATGAGCAGTTCTTC.

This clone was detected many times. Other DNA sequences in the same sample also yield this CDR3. The CDR3 region is CASSLGTAEQYF. The CDR3 DNA reads as TGCGCCAGCAGCTTGGGGACAGCCGAGCAGTACTTC. V is TRBV5-1 and J is TRBJ2-7, with a weak D call TRBD1 (6 bases). The CDR3 spans 12 residues. The germline V gene encodes CDR1 SGHRS and CDR2 YFSETQ. Trimming took 0 bases from V and 6 from J, leaving 7 bases between them.

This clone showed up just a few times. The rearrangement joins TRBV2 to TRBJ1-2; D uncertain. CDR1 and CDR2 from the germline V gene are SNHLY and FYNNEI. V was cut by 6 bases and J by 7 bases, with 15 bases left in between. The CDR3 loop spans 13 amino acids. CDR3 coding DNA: TGTGCCAGCAGCCAAGGGAGGGTTGGTGGCTACACCTTC. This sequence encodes CASSQGRVGGYTF. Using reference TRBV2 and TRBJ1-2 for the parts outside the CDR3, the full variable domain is EPEVTQTPSHQVTQMGQEVILRCVPISNHLYFYWYRQILGQKVEFLVSFYNNEISEKSEIFDDQFSVERPDGSNFTLKIRSTKLEDSAMYFCASSQGRVGGYTFGSGTRLTVV.

The CDR3 here is CASSLQEETQYF. As DNA, the CDR3 is TGCGCCAGCAGCTTGCAGGAAGAGACCCAGTACTTC. The chain couples TRBV5-1 to TRBJ2-5; unclear D gene. Germline values: CDR1 SGHRS, CDR2 YFSETQ. The CDR3 has 12 amino acids. V was shortened by 1 base and J by 3 bases, with 4 bases between the two germline ends.

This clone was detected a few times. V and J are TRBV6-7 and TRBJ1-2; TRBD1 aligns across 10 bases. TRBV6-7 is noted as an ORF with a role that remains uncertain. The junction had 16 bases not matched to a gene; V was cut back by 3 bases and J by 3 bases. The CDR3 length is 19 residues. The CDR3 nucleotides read TGTGCCAGCAGTTATAGGAGTGGGGACAGGGGTACGCCGGACTATGGCTACACCTTC. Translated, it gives CASSYRSGDRGTPDYGYTF.

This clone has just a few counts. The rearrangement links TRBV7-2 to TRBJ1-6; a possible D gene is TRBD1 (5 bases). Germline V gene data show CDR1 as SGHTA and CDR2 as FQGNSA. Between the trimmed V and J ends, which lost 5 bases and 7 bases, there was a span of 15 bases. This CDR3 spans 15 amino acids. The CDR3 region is CASSPQQGGNSPLHF. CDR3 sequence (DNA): TGTGCCAGCAGCCCCCAGCAGGGCGGAAATTCACCCCTCCACTTT.

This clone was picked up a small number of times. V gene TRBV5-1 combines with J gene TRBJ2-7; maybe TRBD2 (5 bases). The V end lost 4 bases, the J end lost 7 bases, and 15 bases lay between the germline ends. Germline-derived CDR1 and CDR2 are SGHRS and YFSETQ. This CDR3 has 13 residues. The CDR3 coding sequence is TGCGCCAGCAGCATGGACGGGAATGGGGAGCAGTACTTC. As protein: CASSMDGNGEQYF. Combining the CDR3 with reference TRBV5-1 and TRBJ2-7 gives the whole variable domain KAGVTQTPRYLIKTRGQQVTLSCSPISGHRSVSWYQQTPGQGLQFLFEYFSETQRNKGNFPGRFSGRQFSNSRSEMNVSTLELGDSALYLCASSMDGNGEQYFGPGTRLTVT.

CDR3 loop: CASSSWTRGANYGYTF. CDR3 DNA sequence: TGTGCCAGCAGCTCTTGGACAAGAGGGGCTAACTATGGCTACACCTTC. The V gene is TRBV7-9, the J gene TRBJ1-2; tentative D call: TRBD1 (5 bases). This CDR3 spans 16 amino acids. Germline CDR1 is SEHNR and CDR2 is FQNEAQ (reference sequence). Trimming cost V 4 bases and J 0 bases, with 15 bases left between them. Based on the CDR3 plus reference TRBV7-9 and TRBJ1-2, the full variable domain is DTGVSQNPRHKITKRGQNVTFRCDPISEHNRLYWYRQTLGQGPEFLTYFQNEAQLEKSRLLSDRFSAERPKGSFSTLEIQRTEQGDSAMYLCASSSWTRGANYGYTFGSGTRLTVV.

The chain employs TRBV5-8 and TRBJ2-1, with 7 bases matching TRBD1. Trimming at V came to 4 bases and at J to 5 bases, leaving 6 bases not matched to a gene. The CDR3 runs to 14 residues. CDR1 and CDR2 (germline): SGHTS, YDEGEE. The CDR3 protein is CASSIGDRDNEQFF. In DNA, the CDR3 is TGTGCCAGCAGCATCGGGGACAGAGACAATGAGCAGTTCTTC.

In nucleotides, the CDR3 is TGTGCCAGCAGGAGGGGGTACAGATCAGAGACCCAGTACTTC. This sequence encodes CASRRGYRSETQYF. The V and J genes are TRBV27 and TRBJ2-5; D might be TRBD1 (6 bases). CDR1 MNHEY and CDR2 SMNVEV come from the germline V gene (reference sequence). Trimming cost V 6 bases and J 4 bases, with 15 bases left between them. This CDR3 comprises 14 residues.

CDR3 sequence (DNA): TGTGCCAGCAGCTCGTCCGGGACAGTCTACGAGCAGTACTTC. Its translation: CASSSSGTVYEQYF. The chain recombines TRBV5-4 with TRBJ2-7; 7 bases map to TRBD1. Trimming at V came to 3 bases and at J to 3 bases, leaving 6 bases not matched to a gene. The CDR3 runs to 14 residues. Germline V gene lookup returns CDR1 SGHNT and CDR2 YYREEE (reference sequence).

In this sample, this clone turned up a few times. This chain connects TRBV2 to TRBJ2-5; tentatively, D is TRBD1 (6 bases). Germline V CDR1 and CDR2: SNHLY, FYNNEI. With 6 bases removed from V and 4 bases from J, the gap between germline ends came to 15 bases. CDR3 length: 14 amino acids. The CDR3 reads CASSVLLQGETQYF. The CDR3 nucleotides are TGTGCCAGCAGCGTTCTTTTACAGGGAGAGACCCAGTACTTC.

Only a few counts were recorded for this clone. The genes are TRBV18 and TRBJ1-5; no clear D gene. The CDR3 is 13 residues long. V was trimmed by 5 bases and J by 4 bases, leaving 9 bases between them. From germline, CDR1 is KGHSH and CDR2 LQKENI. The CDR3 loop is CASSSTENQPQHF. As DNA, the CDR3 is TGTGCCAGCTCAAGTACAGAGAATCAGCCCCAGCATTTT.

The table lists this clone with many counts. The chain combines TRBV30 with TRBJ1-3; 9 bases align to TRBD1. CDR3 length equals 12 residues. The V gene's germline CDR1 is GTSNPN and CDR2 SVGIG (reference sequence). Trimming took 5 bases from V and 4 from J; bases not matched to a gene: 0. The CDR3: CAWGQGGNTIYF. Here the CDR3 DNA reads TGTGCCTGGGGACAGGGGGGAAACACCATATATTTT.

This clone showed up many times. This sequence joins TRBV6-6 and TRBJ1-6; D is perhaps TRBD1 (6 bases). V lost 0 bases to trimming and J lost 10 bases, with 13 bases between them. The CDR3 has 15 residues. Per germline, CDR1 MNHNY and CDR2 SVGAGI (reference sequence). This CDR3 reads CASSYSRGQGSPLHF. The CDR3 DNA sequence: TGTGCCAGCAGTTACTCCAGGGGCCAGGGATCACCCCTCCACTTT.

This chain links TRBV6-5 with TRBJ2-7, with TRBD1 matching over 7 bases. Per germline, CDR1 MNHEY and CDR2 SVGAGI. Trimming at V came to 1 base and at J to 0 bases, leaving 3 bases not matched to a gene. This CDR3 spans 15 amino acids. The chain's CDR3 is CASSYLGTDSYEQYF. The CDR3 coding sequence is TGTGCCAGCAGTTACTTAGGGACAGACTCCTACGAGCAGTACTTC.

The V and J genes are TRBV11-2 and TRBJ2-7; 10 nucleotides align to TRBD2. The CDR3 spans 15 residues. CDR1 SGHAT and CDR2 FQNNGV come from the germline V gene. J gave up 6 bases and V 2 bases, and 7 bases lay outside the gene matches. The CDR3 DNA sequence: TGTGCCAGCAGCTTATTCACTAGCGGGGTGAGCGAGCAGTACTTC. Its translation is CASSLFTSGVSEQYF.

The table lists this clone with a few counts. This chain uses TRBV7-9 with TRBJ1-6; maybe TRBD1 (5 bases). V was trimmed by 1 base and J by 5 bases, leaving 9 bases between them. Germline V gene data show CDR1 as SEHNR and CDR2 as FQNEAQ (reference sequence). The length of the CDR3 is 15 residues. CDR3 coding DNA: TGTGCCAGCAGCTTAGTGCCGGGGGATAATTCACCCCTCCACTTT. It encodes CASSLVPGDNSPLHF.

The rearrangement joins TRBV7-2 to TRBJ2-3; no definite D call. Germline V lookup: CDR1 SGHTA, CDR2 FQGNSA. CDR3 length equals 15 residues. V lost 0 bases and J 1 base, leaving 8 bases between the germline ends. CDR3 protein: CASSLASGGTDTQYF. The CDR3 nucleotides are TGTGCCAGCAGCTTAGCGTCGGGCGGCACAGATACGCAGTATTTT.

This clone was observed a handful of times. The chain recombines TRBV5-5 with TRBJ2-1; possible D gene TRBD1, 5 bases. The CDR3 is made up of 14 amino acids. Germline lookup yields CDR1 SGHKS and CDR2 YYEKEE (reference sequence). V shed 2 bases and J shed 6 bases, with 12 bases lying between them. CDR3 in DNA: TGTGCCAGCAGCTTAGGACCTAGGGGCAATGAGCAGTTCTTC. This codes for CASSLGPRGNEQFF. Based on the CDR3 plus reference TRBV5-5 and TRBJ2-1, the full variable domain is DAGVTQSPTHLIKTRGQQVTLRCSPISGHKSVSWYQQVLGQGPQFIFQYYEKEERGRGNFPDRFSARQFPNYSSELNVNALLLGDSALYLCASSLGPRGNEQFFGPGTRLTVL.

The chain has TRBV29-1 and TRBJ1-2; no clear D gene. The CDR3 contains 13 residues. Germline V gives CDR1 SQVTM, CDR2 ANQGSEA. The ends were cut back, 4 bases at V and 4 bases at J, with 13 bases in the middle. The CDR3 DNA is TGCAGCGTTGTGGGAGCTATGAGCTATGGCTACACCTTC. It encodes CSVVGAMSYGYTF.

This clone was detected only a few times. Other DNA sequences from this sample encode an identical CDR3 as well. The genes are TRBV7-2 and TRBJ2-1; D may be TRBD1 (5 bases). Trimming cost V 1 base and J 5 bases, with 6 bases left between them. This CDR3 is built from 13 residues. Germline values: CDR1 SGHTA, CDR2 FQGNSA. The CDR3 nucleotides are TGTGCCAGCAGCTTAGGACAGAACAATGAGCAGTTCTTC. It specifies CASSLGQNNEQFF.

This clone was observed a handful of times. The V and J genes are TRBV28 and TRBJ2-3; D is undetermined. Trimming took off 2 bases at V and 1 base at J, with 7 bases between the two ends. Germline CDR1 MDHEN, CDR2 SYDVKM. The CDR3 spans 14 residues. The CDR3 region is CASSLGRRTDTQYF. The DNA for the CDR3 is TGTGCCAGCAGTTTAGGCAGACGCACAGATACGCAGTATTTT.

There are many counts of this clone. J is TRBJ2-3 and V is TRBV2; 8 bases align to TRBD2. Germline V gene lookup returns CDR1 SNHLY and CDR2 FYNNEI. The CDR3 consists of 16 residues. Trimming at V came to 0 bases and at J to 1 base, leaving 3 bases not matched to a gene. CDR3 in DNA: TGTGCCAGCAGTGAAGCTCTCGGGGGGGGCACAGATACGCAGTATTTT. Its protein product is CASSEALGGGTDTQYF.

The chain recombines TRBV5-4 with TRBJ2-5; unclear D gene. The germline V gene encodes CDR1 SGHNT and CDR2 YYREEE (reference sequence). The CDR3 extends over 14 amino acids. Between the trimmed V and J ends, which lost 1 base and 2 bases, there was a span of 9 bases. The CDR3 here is CASSLSQNQETQYF. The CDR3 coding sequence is TGTGCCAGCAGCTTGAGCCAGAATCAAGAGACCCAGTACTTC.

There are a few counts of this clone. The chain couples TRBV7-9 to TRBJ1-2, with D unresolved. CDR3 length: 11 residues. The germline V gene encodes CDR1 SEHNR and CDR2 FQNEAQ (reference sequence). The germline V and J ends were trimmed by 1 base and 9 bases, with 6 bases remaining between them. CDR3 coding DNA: TGTGCCAGCAGCTTAGAAACAAGCTACACCTTC. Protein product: CASSLETSYTF. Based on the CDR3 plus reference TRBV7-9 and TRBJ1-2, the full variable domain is DTGVSQNPRHKITKRGQNVTFRCDPISEHNRLYWYRQTLGQGPEFLTYFQNEAQLEKSRLLSDRFSAERPKGSFSTLEIQRTEQGDSAMYLCASSLETSYTFGSGTRLTVV.

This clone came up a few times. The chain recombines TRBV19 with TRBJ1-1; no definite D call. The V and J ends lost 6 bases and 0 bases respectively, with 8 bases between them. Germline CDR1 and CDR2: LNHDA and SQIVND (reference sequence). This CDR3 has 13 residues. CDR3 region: CASRENMNTEAFF. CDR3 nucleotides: TGTGCCAGTAGAGAGAACATGAACACTGAAGCTTTCTTT.

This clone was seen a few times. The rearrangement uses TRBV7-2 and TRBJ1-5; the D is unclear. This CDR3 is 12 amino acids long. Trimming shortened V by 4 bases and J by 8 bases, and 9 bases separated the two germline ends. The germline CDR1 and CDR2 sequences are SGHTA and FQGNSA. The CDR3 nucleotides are TGTGCCAGCAGCTCGAATTTGGAGCCCCAGCATTTT. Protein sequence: CASSSNLEPQHF. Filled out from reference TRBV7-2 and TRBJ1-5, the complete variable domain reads GAGVSQSPSNKVTEKGKDVELRCDPISGHTALYWYRQSLGQGLEFLIYFQGNSAPDKSGLPSDRFSAERTGGSVSTLTIQRTQQEDSAVYLCASSSNLEPQHFGDGTRLSIL.

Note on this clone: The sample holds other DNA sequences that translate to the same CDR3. CDR3: CATSRDLIGEKLFF. The CDR3 DNA is TGTGCCACCAGCAGAGATCTTATAGGTGAAAAACTGTTTTTT. The chain is built from TRBV15 and TRBJ1-4; no definite D call. Germline assignment: CDR1 LNHNV and CDR2 YYDKDF (reference sequence). V shed 0 bases and J shed 7 bases, with 9 bases lying between them. The CDR3 is made up of 14 amino acids.